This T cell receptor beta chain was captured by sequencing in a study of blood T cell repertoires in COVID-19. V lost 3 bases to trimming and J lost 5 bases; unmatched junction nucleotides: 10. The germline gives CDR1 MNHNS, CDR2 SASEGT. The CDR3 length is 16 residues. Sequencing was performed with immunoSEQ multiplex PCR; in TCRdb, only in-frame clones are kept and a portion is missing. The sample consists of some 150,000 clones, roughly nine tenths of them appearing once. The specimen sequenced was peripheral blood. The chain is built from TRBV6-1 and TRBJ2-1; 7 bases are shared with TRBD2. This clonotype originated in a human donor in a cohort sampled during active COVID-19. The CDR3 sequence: CASSEWEGTPNNEQFF. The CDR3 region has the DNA TGTGCCAGCAGTGAGTGGGAGGGAACACCAAACAATGAGCAGTTCTTC.